The T cell receptor (beta chain) under discussion was sequenced for a study of cytomegalovirus exposure and HLA in healthy donors. Germline V gene data show CDR1 as SSHAT and CDR2 as FNYEAQ (reference sequence). The CDR3 runs 16 residues. Study-level results: Later work found most CMV-associated TCR beta chains apparently HLA-restricted. The study labeled 164 TCR beta chains cytomegalovirus-associated.

Comments on this clone: Its antigen is currently unknown. One end of the junction fails to match germline, which may point to a read error.

The primer mix had 60 Vbeta and 13 Jbeta primers. This table comes from immunoSEQ multiplex PCR, and its TCRdb copy is limited to in-frame clones, with some not included. This table holds nearly 110,000 clones, over 80% found once. Sample: PBMCs. The J gene is TRBJ2-1, the V gene TRBV7-7; 7 bases map to TRBD1. The TCR comes from a man aged 25-45 years in good health and CMV-seropositive. The CDR3: CASSLGQGVSYNEQFF. The DNA for the CDR3 is TGTGCTAGCAGCTTAGGGCAGGGGGTCTCCTACAATGAGCAGTTCTTC.